The 3 T cell receptor beta chains reported below all come from one sample, sequenced in a study of blood T cells in healthy people across ages (dated by TCRdb to about 2015). Libraries were constructed by 5' RACE. These reads were obtained on an Illumina HiSeq 2500. The second PCR ran for roughly 7 to 12 cycles and used a J-beta primer mix along with a sample-barcoded 5' primer. TCRdb reprocessed the public reads (quality trimming at Q25 with fastp, clone calling with MiXCR) and kept in-frame beta chains. Rows merge per CDR3 protein into single entries with the most common DNA and genes. In all, the sample holds roughly 1.7 million distinct CDR3 sequences, and about 35% of those were seen once. The top ten constitute about 11% of the sample. Sequenced: blood. These TCRs come from a woman aged 25 to 39 in good health.

The chain couples TRBV28 to TRBJ2-5; 7 bases fit TRBD2. The CDR3 length is 15 residues. Germline V gene lookup returns CDR1 MDHEN and CDR2 SYDVKM. J was trimmed by 1 base and V by 7 bases; bases with no gene match: 9. The CDR3 DNA is TGTGCCAGCACCACCGGGGAGGGGCTCCAAGAGACCCAGTACTTC. It yields the protein CASTTGEGLQETQYF.

The chain is built from TRBV7-3 and TRBJ1-1; D call uncertain. The ends were cut back, 2 bases at V and 7 bases at J, with 14 bases in the middle. This CDR3 is built from 14 residues. CDR1 and CDR2 from the germline V gene are SGHTA and FQGTGA. CDR3 loop: CASSLVPNLGEAFF. The CDR3 nucleotides read TGTGCCAGCAGCTTAGTCCCGAATTTGGGTGAAGCTTTCTTT. The variable domain in full, with the rest retrieved from reference TRBV7-3 and TRBJ1-1, is GAGVSQTPSNKVTEKGKYVELRCDPISGHTALYWYRQSLGQGPEFLIYFQGTGAADDSGLPNDRFFAVRPEGSVSTLKIQRTERGDSAVYLCASSLVPNLGEAFFGQGTRLTVV.

The chain carries TRBV6-1 and TRBJ1-2, with D unclear. The germline V and J ends were trimmed by 3 bases and 3 bases, with 14 bases remaining between them. This CDR3 region has 15 residues. The germline CDR1 and CDR2 sequences are MNHNS and SASEGT. The CDR3 DNA sequence: TGTGCCAGCAGTGATTGGTCCTTCGGCTACTATGGCTACACCTTC. Translating gives CASSDWSFGYYGYTF.